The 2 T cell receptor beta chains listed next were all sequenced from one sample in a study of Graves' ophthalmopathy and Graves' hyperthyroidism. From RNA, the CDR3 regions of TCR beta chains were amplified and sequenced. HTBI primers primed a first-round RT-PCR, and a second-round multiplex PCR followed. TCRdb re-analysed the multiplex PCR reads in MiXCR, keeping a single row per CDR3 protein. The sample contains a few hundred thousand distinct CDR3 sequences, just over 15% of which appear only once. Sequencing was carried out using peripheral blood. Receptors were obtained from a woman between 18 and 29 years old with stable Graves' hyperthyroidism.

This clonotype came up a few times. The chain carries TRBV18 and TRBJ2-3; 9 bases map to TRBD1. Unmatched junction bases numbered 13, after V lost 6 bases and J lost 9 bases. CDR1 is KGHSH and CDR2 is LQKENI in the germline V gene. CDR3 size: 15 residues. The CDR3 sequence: CASSFGTGQVGTQYF. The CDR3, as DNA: TGTGCCAGCTCCTTCGGGACAGGGCAAGTAGGGACGCAGTATTTT.

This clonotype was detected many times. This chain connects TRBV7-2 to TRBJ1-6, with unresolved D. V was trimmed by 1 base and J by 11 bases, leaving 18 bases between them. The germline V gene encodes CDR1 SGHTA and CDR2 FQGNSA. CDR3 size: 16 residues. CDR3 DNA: TGTGCCAGCAGCTTAGAGGGATCACTCCTCATGGCACCCCTCCACTTT. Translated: CASSLEGSLLMAPLHF.